The 4 T cell receptor beta chains given below trace back to one sample, sequenced in a study of T cells in Graves' hyperthyroidism and ophthalmopathy. The CDR3 regions of TCR beta were amplified from RNA transcripts. The HTBI primer set was used in a first-round RT-PCR of the TCR CDR3. TCRdb itself ran the multiplex PCR reads through MiXCR, one entry per CDR3 protein. This sample yields hundreds of thousands of distinct CDR3 sequences, of which 15% to 20% are seen a single time; about 30% belongs to the top ten. Sequences were obtained from blood. The receptors shown here come from a young woman with Graves' ophthalmopathy.

This clonotype came up many times. The V and J genes are TRBV5-1 and TRBJ2-7, with 7 bases matching TRBD2. The trim removed 4 bases at V and 3 bases at J, leaving 10 bases unmatched. This CDR3 comprises 15 residues. The germline gives CDR1 SGHRS, CDR2 YFSETQ. This chain's CDR3 is CASSALGGSLYEQYF. The CDR3 bases are TGCGCCAGCAGCGCCCTCGGCGGGAGCCTCTACGAGCAGTACTTC.

This clonotype was counted many times. The chain recombines TRBV7-8 with TRBJ2-7; D is unresolved. V gave up 3 bases and J gave up 2 bases, with 5 bases separating them. CDR3 length: 12 amino acids. Germline V gene data show CDR1 as SGHVS and CDR2 as FQNEAQ. The CDR3 loop reads CASSFGTYEQYF. CDR3 DNA sequence: TGTGCCAGCAGCTTTGGTACCTACGAGCAGTACTTC.

The rearrangement links TRBV9 to TRBJ2-2, with 8 bases matching TRBD2. Trimming removed 4 bases from V and 2 bases from J; junction bases left unmatched: 10. CDR3 length: 17 amino acids. Germline lookup yields CDR1 SGDLS and CDR2 YYNGEE. The CDR3 spells CASSPQNGGGNTGELFF. The CDR3 bases are TGTGCCAGCAGCCCGCAAAACGGGGGGGGAAACACCGGGGAGCTGTTTTTT.

This clonotype has ten or more counts. The chain has TRBV4-3 and TRBJ1-1; tentatively, D is TRBD1 (6 bases). Germline-derived CDR1 and CDR2 are LGHNA and YSLEER. Between the trimmed V and J ends, which lost 0 bases and 7 bases, there was a span of 9 bases. The CDR3 extends over 13 amino acids. The CDR3 DNA sequence: TGCGCCAGCAGCCAAGATGGGGGCGGTGAAGCTTTCTTT. Its translation is CASSQDGGGEAFF.